This entry is about one TCR beta chain. Produced via immunoSEQ multiplex PCR; TCRdb's table is partial and in-frame only. Of fewer than 200,000 clones listed, roughly 80% are singletons. This entry comes from a study of blood T cell repertoires in COVID-19. Study at large: The United States, Italy and Spain provided the acute and convalescent COVID-19 samples.

This CDR3 is 12 amino acids long. Germline CDR1 and CDR2: MDHEN and SYDVKM. The V and J ends lost 5 bases and 9 bases, in that order; junction bases with no gene match: 6. This TCR derives from a woman aged 40 to 49 with COVID-19, enrolled during active disease. The V call is TRBV28, the J call TRBJ1-1; 7 bases line up with TRBD1. The sequenced sample was peripheral blood. CDR3 in DNA: TGTGCCAGCAGTGGTACAGGGGAGAAAGCTTTCTTT. Its protein product is CASSGTGEKAFF.